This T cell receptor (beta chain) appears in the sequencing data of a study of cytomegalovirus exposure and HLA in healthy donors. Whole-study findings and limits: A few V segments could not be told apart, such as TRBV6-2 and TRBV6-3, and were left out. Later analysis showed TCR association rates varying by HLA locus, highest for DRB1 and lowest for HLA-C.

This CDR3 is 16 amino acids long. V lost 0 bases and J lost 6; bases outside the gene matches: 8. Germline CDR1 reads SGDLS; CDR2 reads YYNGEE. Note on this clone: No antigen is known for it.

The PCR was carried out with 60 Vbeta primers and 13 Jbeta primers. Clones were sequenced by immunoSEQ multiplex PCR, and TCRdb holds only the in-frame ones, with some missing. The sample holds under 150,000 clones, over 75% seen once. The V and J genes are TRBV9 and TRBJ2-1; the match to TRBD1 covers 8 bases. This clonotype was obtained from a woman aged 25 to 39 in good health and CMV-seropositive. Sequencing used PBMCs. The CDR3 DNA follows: TGTGCCAGCAGCGTAGACCAGGGGGCGATGGGCAATGAGCAGTTCTTC. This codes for CASSVDQGAMGNEQFF.